The rows below give T cell receptor beta chains drawn from one sample of a study of blood T cells in healthy people across ages. TCRdb processed the 5' RACE reads anew with MiXCR; each CDR3 protein has one entry. The table includes over 300,000 distinct CDR3 sequences, more than 45% detected once. Sequencing was performed on blood. These receptors originate from a man aged 60 to 69 in good health. CDR3s include the opening cysteine and the closing phenylalanine or tryptophan. D genes are given only for firm matches. Expanded clones are given a class, and other clones once, few, many or no size at all.

.	TRBJ2-1	.	TRBV20-1	CSARGLAGARSREQFF	TGCAGTGCTAGAGGTTTGGCGGGGGCACGCAGTAGAGAGCAGTTCTTC
many	TRBJ1-2	.	TRBV6-2/TRBV6-3	CASSSEPGRYYGYTF	TGTGCCAGCAGCTCCGAGCCGGGACGGTACTATGGCTACACCTTC
.	TRBJ2-7	TRBD2	TRBV29-1	CSASTTSGNDEQYF	TGCAGCGCCTCCACGACTAGCGGGAACGACGAGCAGTACTTC
few	TRBJ2-3	.	TRBV7-2	CASSLDRGNTDTQYF	TGTGCCAGCAGCTTAGATAGGGGTAACACAGATACGCAGTATTTT
few	TRBJ2-7	.	TRBV5-1	CASSSGVEWGSYEQYF	TGCGCCAGCAGCTCCGGTGTGGAGTGGGGCTCCTACGAGCAGTACTTC
.	TRBJ2-7	.	TRBV20-1	CSVREGSTHNEQYF	TGCAGTGTTAGAGAGGGATCGACCCACAACGAGCAGTACTTC
few	TRBJ2-5	.	TRBV7-2	CASALGRETQYF	TGTGCCAGCGCCCTTGGCCGGGAGACCCAGTACTTC
once	TRBJ2-3	TRBD1	TRBV7-2	CASSSSGGGQGLNTQYF	TGTGCCAGCAGCTCCTCCGGAGGGGGACAGGGGCTTAATACGCAGTATTTT
.	TRBJ2-3	.	TRBV9	CASSARGARTDTQYF	TGTGCCAGCAGCGCCAGGGGGGCCCGGACAGATACGCAGTATTTT
.	TRBJ2-5	TRBD1	TRBV6-5	CASSPGQGGETQYF	TGTGCCAGCAGTCCCGGACAGGGAGGAGAGACCCAGTACTTC
.	TRBJ2-7	.	TRBV9	CASSVEGWAAPSYEQYF	TGTGCCAGCAGCGTAGAGGGGTGGGCGGCGCCCTCCTACGAGCAGTACTTC
.	TRBJ2-1	TRBD2	TRBV20-1	CSARGGGTSGANTYNEQFF	TGCAGTGCTAGGGGGGGGGGGACTAGCGGGGCTAATACCTACAATGAGCAGTTCTTC
.	TRBJ2-1	.	TRBV3-1	CASSKSNLNEQFF	TGTGCCAGCAGCAAATCGAACCTAAATGAGCAGTTCTTC
.	TRBJ1-1	.	TRBV29-1	CSAVRSGIRYTEAFF	TGCAGCGCCGTAAGATCAGGGATTAGGTACACTGAAGCTTTCTTT
.	TRBJ2-7	.	TRBV7-2	CASSPNPGIRYEQYF	TGTGCCAGCAGCCCGAATCCGGGAATTAGGTACGAGCAGTACTTC
few	TRBJ2-6	TRBD1	TRBV12-3/TRBV12-4	CASSLGQGALRSGANVLTF	TGTGCCAGCAGTTTGGGGCAGGGGGCCTTGAGGTCTGGGGCCAACGTCCTGACTTTC
.	TRBJ2-2	TRBD2	TRBV4-3	CASSQDSRGAGELFF	TGCGCCAGCAGCCAAGATAGTCGGGGGGCCGGGGAGCTGTTTTTT
.	TRBJ2-5	.	TRBV5-1	CASSPEGETQYF	TGCGCCAGCAGCCCGGAAGGGGAGACCCAGTACTTC
.	TRBJ2-7	.	TRBV14	CASSRGTSFYEQYF	TGTGCCAGCAGCCGCGGGACATCCTTCTACGAGCAGTACTTC
.	TRBJ2-5	.	TRBV29-1	CSVDGYQETQYF	TGCAGCGTTGATGGTTATCAAGAGACCCAGTACTTC
.	TRBJ2-5	.	TRBV2	CASSERPTLLETQYF	TGTGCCAGCAGTGAACGCCCCACCCTTTTAGAGACCCAGTACTTC
.	TRBJ2-7	TRBD2	TRBV5-1	CASSLAELAFSYEQYF	TGCGCCAGCAGCCTCGCGGAACTAGCGTTCTCCTACGAGCAGTACTTC
few	TRBJ2-7	.	TRBV9	CASSLRTGLSEQYF	TGTGCCAGCAGCCTGCGGACCGGTCTTTCCGAGCAGTACTTC
.	TRBJ2-7	.	TRBV29-1	CSVSRGAVDEQYF	TGCAGCGTCTCCCGGGGTGCAGTCGACGAGCAGTACTTC
few	TRBJ1-4	.	TRBV10-3	CAISDGGSGRTNEKLFF	TGTGCCATCAGTGACGGGGGTTCAGGGCGGACTAATGAAAAACTGTTTTTT
.	TRBJ2-7	.	TRBV29-1	CSVRGGTSEQYF	TGCAGCGTTAGGGGGGGTACGTCCGAGCAGTACTTC